This T cell receptor beta chain was retrieved from a study of T cell responses to AZD1222 COVID-19 vaccine. Assay used: immunoSEQ multiplex PCR; TCRdb lists only in-frame clones, some missing. This table has about 150,000 clones, about nine tenths appearing once. Germline V gene lookup returns CDR1 LNHDA and CDR2 SQIVND (reference sequence). With 8 bases removed from V and 3 bases from J, the gap between germline ends came to 11 bases. This CDR3 is built from 13 residues. As concerns this clone: The antigen is unknown.

Study outcomes and limitations: Reports indicate that nearly half of spike-specific TCRs are directed at unmutated variant regions. Among those given AZD1222, only 6 or 7 were seropositive at baseline.

The clonotype originates from an adult who received the AZD1222 COVID-19 vaccine. The sequences come from peripheral blood, collected 28 days after the second AZD1222 dose. The rearrangement links TRBV19 to TRBJ1-3; possible D gene TRBD1, 5 bases. The CDR3 region has the DNA TGTGCCAGTCATCGGACAAATGGAAACACCATATATTTT. The encoded protein is CASHRTNGNTIYF.